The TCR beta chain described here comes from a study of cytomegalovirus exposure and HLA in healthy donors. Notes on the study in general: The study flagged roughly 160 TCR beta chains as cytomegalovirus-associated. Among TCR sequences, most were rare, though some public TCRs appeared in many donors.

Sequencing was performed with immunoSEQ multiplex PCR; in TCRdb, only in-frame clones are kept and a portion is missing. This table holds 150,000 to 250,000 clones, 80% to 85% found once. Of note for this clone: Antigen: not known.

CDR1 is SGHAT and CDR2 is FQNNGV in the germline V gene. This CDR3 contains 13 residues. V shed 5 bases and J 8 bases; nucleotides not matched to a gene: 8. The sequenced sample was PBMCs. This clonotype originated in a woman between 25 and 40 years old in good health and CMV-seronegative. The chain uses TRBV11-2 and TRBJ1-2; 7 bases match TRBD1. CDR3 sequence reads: CASSGDRVGGYTF. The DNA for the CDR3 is TGTGCCAGCAGCGGAGACAGGGTTGGAGGCTACACCTTC.